One and the same sample provided the 22 T cell receptor beta chains below, sequenced in a study of blood T cell repertoires in COVID-19. Method: immunoSEQ multiplex PCR; TCRdb's copy keeps in-frame clones and lacks some. The repertoire holds more than 150,000 clones, with roughly nine tenths as singletons. Material: peripheral blood. The receptors stem from a man in his 70s with active or convalescent COVID-19.

The chain uses TRBV11-2 and TRBJ2-2; TRBD2 might be the D (6 bases). Per the germline V gene, CDR1 is SGHAT and CDR2 is FQNNGV. Trimming removed 5 bases from V and 1 base from J, with 14 bases in between. This CDR3 is built from 16 residues. The chain's CDR3 is CASSPVRGGNTGELFF. CDR3 nucleotides: TGTGCCAGCAGCCCTGTGCGGGGTGGGAACACCGGGGAGCTGTTTTTT. Full variable domain (missing parts from reference TRBV11-2 and TRBJ2-2): EAGVAQSPRYKIIEKRQSVAFWCNPISGHATLYWYQQILGQGPKLLIQFQNNGVVDDSQLPKDRFSAERLKGVDSTLKIQPAKLEDSAVYLCASSPVRGGNTGELFFGEGSRLTVL.

This chain connects TRBV12-3 or TRBV12-4 to TRBJ1-5, with D possibly matching TRBD1 (5 bases). This CDR3 contains 12 residues. The ends were cut back, 6 bases at V and 9 bases at J, with 12 bases in the middle. The CDR3 protein is CASRPWRGPQHF. The CDR3 DNA reads TGTGCCAGCAGACCATGGAGGGGGCCCCAGCATTTT.

This sequence joins TRBV5-1 and TRBJ2-5; D gene uncertain. The germline gives CDR1 SGHRS, CDR2 YFSETQ. CDR3 length: 15 residues. V was shortened by 0 bases and J by 0 bases, with 9 bases between the two germline ends. In DNA, the CDR3 is TGCGCCAGCAGCTTGGGAGGTACCTACCAAGAGACCCAGTACTTC. Translated: CASSLGGTYQETQYF.

This clone has just one count. The chain combines TRBV4-3 with TRBJ2-7; no clear D gene. Per the germline V gene, CDR1 is LGHNA and CDR2 is YSLEER. Trimming left V 1 base short and J 4 bases short, with 11 bases between. The CDR3 has 14 amino acids. The CDR3 is CASSQGSSEYEQYF. CDR3 nucleotide sequence: TGCGCCAGCAGCCAAGGGTCGTCGGAGTACGAGCAGTACTTC.

In this sample, this clone turned up many times. This chain joins TRBV28 and TRBJ1-5; 8 bases are shared with TRBD1. The CDR3 spans 14 residues. In germline, CDR1 is MDHEN, CDR2 SYDVKM. Trimming at V came to 6 bases and at J to 10 bases, leaving 11 bases not matched to a gene. CDR3 protein: CASSLRGLLGPQHF. For the CDR3, the DNA is TGTGCCAGCAGCCTCAGGGGGCTCCTGGGACCCCAGCATTTT.

This chain uses TRBV27 with TRBJ2-5; TRBD2 matches 11 bases. The CDR3 covers 16 residues. After removal of 1 base from V and 9 bases from J, the junction contained 10 bases not matched to a gene. Germline V gene data show CDR1 as MNHEY and CDR2 as SMNVEV (reference sequence). The CDR3 protein is CASSLFGTSGLGAQYF. In DNA, the CDR3 is TGTGCCAGCAGTTTATTTGGGACTAGCGGCCTCGGGGCCCAGTACTTC.

V gene TRBV5-1 combines with J gene TRBJ1-1; 7 bases line up with TRBD1. J gave up 3 bases and V 4 bases, and 9 bases lay outside the gene matches. The CDR3 contains 15 residues. The germline V gene has CDR1 SGHRS and CDR2 YFSETQ. The CDR3 bases are TGCGCCAGCAGCCCAGACAGGGTGTCGGACACTGAAGCTTTCTTT. Protein sequence: CASSPDRVSDTEAFF.

This chain connects TRBV12-3 or TRBV12-4 to TRBJ2-1; 7 bases map to TRBD2. The CDR3 sequence is 13 residues long. Germline trimming cut 3 bases from V and 8 bases from J; bases unmatched to any gene: 4. CDR3 sequence (DNA): TGTGCCAGCAGTTTGGGGGAGGGCGATGAGCAGTTCTTC. It encodes CASSLGEGDEQFF.

This CDR3 reads CASTRVYTGELFF. The CDR3 DNA follows: TGTGCCAGCACCAGGGTTTACACCGGGGAGCTGTTTTTT. J is TRBJ2-2 and V is TRBV28; TRBD1 might be the D (5 bases). The CDR3 loop spans 13 amino acids. Trimming shortened V by 7 bases and J by 3 bases, and 9 bases separated the two germline ends. Looked up from germline, CDR1 is MDHEN and CDR2 is SYDVKM.

The chain is built from TRBV6-6 and TRBJ2-6, with a possible D match to TRBD1 (6 bases). The CDR3 spans 19 residues. In germline, CDR1 is MNHNY, CDR2 SVGAGI (reference sequence). Between the trimmed V and J ends, which lost 6 bases and 0 bases, there was a span of 21 bases. The CDR3 sequence: CASSFDPGHSRSGANVLTF. In nucleotides, the CDR3 is TGTGCCAGCAGCTTCGATCCGGGACACAGCCGCTCTGGGGCCAACGTCCTGACTTTC.

The gene calls are TRBV27 and TRBJ2-7, with D maybe TRBD2 (5 bases). Germline V gene sequence: CDR1 MNHEY, CDR2 SMNVEV (reference sequence). The CDR3 length is 15 residues. The germline V and J ends were trimmed by 5 bases and 5 bases, with 19 bases remaining between them. The CDR3 nucleotides read TGTGCCAGCAGTCCCTTACCGGGGTCGGTGAACGAGCAGTACTTC. This sequence encodes CASSPLPGSVNEQYF.

The rearrangement joins TRBV6-2 or TRBV6-3 to TRBJ2-5; 12 nucleotides line up with TRBD2. Trimming took 5 bases from V and 1 from J; bases not matched to a gene: 8. Per germline, CDR1 MNHEY and CDR2 SVGEGT. The CDR3 runs 17 residues. The CDR3: CASSDQLAGGRQETQYF. In DNA form, the CDR3 reads TGTGCCAGCAGTGATCAACTAGCGGGAGGCCGCCAAGAGACCCAGTACTTC.

The chain is built from TRBV4-1 and TRBJ2-3; D is uncertain. Between the trimmed V and J ends, which lost 1 base and 1 base, there was a span of 6 bases. There are 14 residues in the CDR3. Germline loops: CDR1 MGHRA, CDR2 YSYEKL. The CDR3 loop is CASSQVSGTDTQYF. In DNA form, the CDR3 reads TGCGCCAGCAGCCAAGTTTCGGGCACAGATACGCAGTATTTT.

Here the CDR3 reads CASKHRESNTEAFF. The CDR3 DNA follows: TGTGCCAGCAAACACAGAGAGTCGAACACTGAAGCTTTCTTT. The chain combines TRBV6-6 with TRBJ1-1; no reliable D call. V lost 7 bases and J 1 base, leaving 13 bases between the germline ends. Germline values: CDR1 MNHNY, CDR2 SVGAGI (reference sequence). This CDR3 contains 14 residues.

This sequence joins TRBV11-3 and TRBJ2-2; 7 bases match TRBD2. Germline-derived CDR1 and CDR2 are SGHNT and YENEEA. This CDR3 has 14 amino acids. J lost 5 bases, V lost 1 base, and 1 base had no gene match. The CDR3 loop reads CASSLVGGTGELFF. For the CDR3, the DNA is TGTGCCAGCAGCTTAGTGGGGGGGACCGGGGAGCTGTTTTTT.

The rearrangement links TRBV6-5 to TRBJ2-7; the D gene is possibly TRBD2 (6 bases). Trimming removed 7 bases at V and 3 bases at J, with 16 bases between. This CDR3 comprises 14 residues. Per the germline V gene, CDR1 is MNHEY and CDR2 is SVGAGI. For the CDR3, the DNA is TGTGCCAGCAAAAACAGACTAGGTGGCTACGAGCAGTACTTC. Translated: CASKNRLGGYEQYF.

The V call is TRBV12-3 or TRBV12-4, the J call TRBJ2-1; 14 nucleotides line up with TRBD2. The CDR3 has 13 residues. The J segment lost 13 bases and the V segment lost 9 bases, leaving 8 bases of the junction unmatched. CDR3 coding DNA: TGTGCCAGTGCGGGACTAGCGGGAGCAAGCCAGTTCTTC. This translates into CASAGLAGASQFF.

This clone was counted between two and nine times. The chain couples TRBV7-9 to TRBJ1-5, with 9 bases that match TRBD1. Per the germline V gene, CDR1 is SEHNR and CDR2 is FQNEAQ (reference sequence). V shed 3 bases and J 3 bases; nucleotides not matched to a gene: 3. CDR3 length equals 15 residues. The CDR3 sequence is CASSFGTGYNQPQHF. The DNA of the CDR3 is TGTGCCAGCAGCTTTGGGACAGGGTACAATCAGCCCCAGCATTTT.

Here the CDR3 reads CASSPGQWETQYF. The CDR3 DNA follows: TGTGCCAGCTCACCGGGACAGTGGGAGACCCAGTACTTC. The V gene is TRBV18, the J gene TRBJ2-5; TRBD1 matches 7 bases. With V trimmed by 3 bases and J by 5 bases, 3 bases remained unmatched. Germline CDR1 reads KGHSH; CDR2 reads LQKENI. CDR3 length: 13 amino acids.

This sequence joins TRBV5-1 and TRBJ2-5; 7 bases match TRBD1. V lost 0 bases and J lost 1; bases outside the gene matches: 3. Germline V lookup: CDR1 SGHRS, CDR2 YFSETQ. CDR3 length: 15 amino acids. The CDR3 region is CASSLGGTAQETQYF. CDR3 DNA sequence: TGCGCCAGCAGCTTGGGGGGGACAGCCCAAGAGACCCAGTACTTC. The variable domain in full, with the rest retrieved from reference TRBV5-1 and TRBJ2-5, is KAGVTQTPRYLIKTRGQQVTLSCSPISGHRSVSWYQQTPGQGLQFLFEYFSETQRNKGNFPGRFSGRQFSNSRSEMNVSTLELGDSALYLCASSLGGTAQETQYFGPGTRLLVL.

The J gene is TRBJ2-3, the V gene TRBV10-3, with 8 bases fitting TRBD1. Germline V CDR1 and CDR2: ENHRY, SYGVKD. The ends lost 4 bases at V and 6 bases at J; junction bases unmatched: 0. The CDR3 runs 12 residues. The CDR3 nucleotides are TGTGCCATCAGTGGACAGGGGGATACGCAGTATTTT. This codes for CAISGQGDTQYF.

V gene TRBV19 combines with J gene TRBJ2-4; TRBD2 aligns across 10 bases. This CDR3 region has 15 residues. The J segment lost 5 bases and the V segment lost 4 bases, leaving 5 bases of the junction unmatched. The germline gives CDR1 LNHDA, CDR2 SQIVND (reference sequence). CDR3: CASSTSGTSENIQYF. CDR3 sequence (DNA): TGTGCCAGTAGTACCTCCGGGACTAGCGAAAACATTCAGTACTTC.